The TCR beta chain described here comes from a study of patients and donors after allogeneic stem cell transplantation. TCRdb passed the RT-PCR reads through MiXCR, listing each CDR3 protein once. In the table there are roughly 880,000 distinct CDR3 sequences, more than 15% of which are singletons. Germline loops: CDR1 SGHVS, CDR2 FNYEAQ. The V and J ends lost 0 bases and 6 bases respectively, with 24 bases between them. CDR3 length: 18 amino acids. The specimen sequenced was blood, either unsorted or a sorted T cell fraction (not recorded which). The genes are TRBV7-6 and TRBJ2-7; D is unresolved. The origin of this receptor is a human donor who was either an allogeneic HSCT recipient or a stem cell or donor lymphocyte infusion donor (not recorded which). It is not recorded whose cells these are; they may come from a transplant donor. The CDR3 DNA is TGTGCCAGCAGCTTAGCAGGTCACGCTAGAACTATTCTTACCGAGCAGTACTTC. This translates into CASSLAGHARTILTEQYF.